The 24 T cell receptor beta chains in this list originate from one sample, sequenced in a study of regulatory T cells in long-lasting Graves disease. Investigators prepared the TCR beta libraries by applying iRepertoire HTBI primers and Arm-PCR of CDR3 regions. MiXCR, run by TCRdb on the multiplex PCR reads, gives a single entry per CDR3 protein. The sample has under 450,000 distinct CDR3 sequences; roughly 10% are singletons. As for time point: newly diagnosed GD, antithyroid drugs for less than 3 months. There was RNA extracted from PBMCs, and the TCR library was made from it. Separately, the same data were catalogued under a study of T cells in Graves' hyperthyroidism and ophthalmopathy.

The sample was peripheral blood mononuclear cells (PBMCs), taken at new diagnosis, from a patient treated with antithyroid drugs. Source of these receptors: a young woman with Graves disease.

This clonotype was detected only a few times. The V and J genes are TRBV4-3 and TRBJ2-1, with 8 bases identical to TRBD2. The CDR3 runs 16 residues. V gave up 0 bases and J gave up 4 bases; unmatched junction bases: 5. The germline gives CDR1 LGHNA, CDR2 YSLEER. The CDR3 region has the DNA TGCGCCAGCAGCCAAGATTGGCGGGGGGATTACAATGAGCAGTTCTTC. Translated: CASSQDWRGDYNEQFF.

This clonotype was observed at least ten times. The CDR3 DNA reads as TGCAGCGCCGAGGGGGGACAGGTCACTGAAGCTTTCTTT. The encoded protein is CSAEGGQVTEAFF. This chain links TRBV29-1 with TRBJ1-1; TRBD1 aligns across 8 bases. This CDR3 is built from 13 residues. Germline CDR1 is SQVTM and CDR2 is ANQGSEA. Trimming at V came to 7 bases and at J to 4 bases, leaving 8 bases not matched to a gene.

This clonotype was counted ten times or more. The genes are TRBV7-2 and TRBJ1-3, with no clear D. From germline, CDR1 is SGHTA and CDR2 FQGNSA. The CDR3 sequence is 14 residues long. The V gene lost 5 bases and the J gene lost 0 bases, with 8 bases spanning the gap. CDR3 amino acids: CASSLRFSGNTIYF. In DNA, the CDR3 is TGTGCCAGCAGCCTTCGTTTCTCTGGAAACACCATATATTTT.

This clonotype was observed many times. The chain combines TRBV14 with TRBJ1-1; D is undetermined. Trimming took 5 bases from V and 11 from J, leaving 15 bases between them. The CDR3 contains 12 residues. Germline V gives CDR1 SGHDN, CDR2 FVKESK. CDR3 bases: TGTGCCAGCAGCAACCCCCCCATGAAGGCTTTCTTT. Its protein is CASSNPPMKAFF.

This clonotype was seen only a few times. CDR3 residues: CASSLMEGQDGYTF. In DNA, the CDR3 is TGTGCCAGCAGTCTTATGGAGGGGCAGGATGGCTACACCTTC. The V call is TRBV6-1, the J call TRBJ1-2; D is perhaps TRBD1 (5 bases). The CDR3 extends over 14 amino acids. Trimming stripped 5 bases from V and 6 bases from J, with 16 bases between. Germline CDR1 is MNHNS and CDR2 is SASEGT.

This clonotype has a count of ten or more. The J gene is TRBJ2-7, the V gene TRBV30; TRBD1 agrees at 11 bases. The CDR3 extends over 14 amino acids. CDR1 and CDR2 (germline): GTSNPN, SVGIG (reference sequence). CDR3 DNA sequence: TGTGCCTGTTCCGGGACAGGGGGTTACTACAAGCAGTACGTC. Amino acid sequence: CACSGTGGYYKQYV.

On this clonotype itself: One junction end does not reproduce the germline sequence, and a read error may be involved. The V and J genes are TRBV7-6 and TRBJ2-5, with TRBD2 matching 11 bases. The germline CDR1 and CDR2 sequences are SGHVS and FNYEAQ. This CDR3 spans 15 amino acids. The CDR3 loop is CTSHIAGGPEETQYF. Here the CDR3 DNA reads TGTACCAGCCACATAGCGGGAGGGCCCGAGGAGACCCAGTACTTC.

This clonotype appeared many times. The chain has TRBV20-1 and TRBJ2-1, with D possibly matching TRBD2 (6 bases). Trimming shortened V by 0 bases and J by 5 bases, and 14 bases separated the two germline ends. Germline CDR1 and CDR2: DFQATT and SNEGSKA (reference sequence). The CDR3 extends over 15 amino acids. CDR3 residues: CSARDSGTHNNEQFF. For the CDR3, the DNA is TGCAGTGCTAGAGATTCCGGGACTCATAACAATGAGCAGTTCTTC.

The chain carries TRBV6-5 and TRBJ1-2, with D possibly matching TRBD1 (5 bases). Germline CDR1 and CDR2: MNHEY and SVGAGI. The CDR3 is 19 amino acids. V lost 0 bases, J lost 2 bases, and 22 bases lay in between. The CDR3 sequence is CASSYSYKGAGGLNYGYTF. CDR3 sequence (DNA): TGTGCCAGCAGTTACTCGTACAAGGGTGCTGGGGGACTGAACTATGGCTACACCTTC.

This clonotype was found many times. The chain links TRBV12-3 or TRBV12-4 to TRBJ2-1; D is tentatively TRBD1 or TRBD2 (6 bases each). CDR3 length: 12 residues. Trimming stripped 10 bases from V and 7 bases from J, with 14 bases between. The CDR3 sequence is CATPRGENEQFF. CDR3 DNA: TGTGCCACCCCAAGGGGGGAAAATGAGCAGTTCTTC.

V is TRBV6-1 and J is TRBJ1-1, with 7 bases aligning to TRBD1. The germline CDR1 and CDR2 sequences are MNHNS and SASEGT. J was trimmed by 0 bases and V by 7 bases; bases with no gene match: 8. There are 15 residues in the CDR3. The CDR3 region is CASKRDSNMNTEAFF. Written as DNA, the CDR3 is TGTGCCAGCAAGCGGGACAGCAATATGAACACTGAAGCTTTCTTT.

This clonotype was detected ten times or more. The V call is TRBV12-3 or TRBV12-4, the J call TRBJ2-1, with D perhaps matching TRBD1 or TRBD2 (5 bases each). With 2 bases removed from V and 9 bases from J, the gap between germline ends came to 17 bases. The CDR3 consists of 15 residues. Here the CDR3 reads CASSLRRDQASEQFF. Written as DNA, the CDR3 is TGTGCCAGCAGTTTAAGACGGGACCAAGCCAGTGAGCAGTTCTTC.

This clonotype was detected many times. The J gene is TRBJ1-4, the V gene TRBV12-3 or TRBV12-4; 9 bases agree with TRBD1. The CDR3 runs 15 residues. Germline trimming cut 2 bases from V and 7 bases from J; bases unmatched to any gene: 5. The CDR3 here is CASSLFSTGGEKLFF. CDR3 bases: TGTGCCAGCAGTTTATTTTCGACAGGGGGTGAAAAACTGTTTTTT.

This clonotype has a count of ten or more. V usage is TRBV5-1 and J usage is TRBJ2-7; tentatively, D is TRBD1 or TRBD2 (5 bases each). V was pared by 2 bases and J by 5 bases, with 11 bases between. CDR1 SGHRS and CDR2 YFSETQ come from the germline V gene. CDR3 length: 13 amino acids. CDR3 amino acids: CASSFERGDEQYF. The CDR3 coding sequence is TGCGCCAGCAGCTTCGAGAGGGGAGACGAGCAGTACTTC. The complete variable domain, with remaining parts taken from reference TRBV5-1 and TRBJ2-7, reads KAGVTQTPRYLIKTRGQQVTLSCSPISGHRSVSWYQQTPGQGLQFLFEYFSETQRNKGNFPGRFSGRQFSNSRSEMNVSTLELGDSALYLCASSFERGDEQYFGPGTRLTVT.

This clonotype appeared many times. The J gene is TRBJ1-2, the V gene TRBV2, with 10 bases fitting TRBD1. The CDR3 runs to 16 residues. The germline V gene encodes CDR1 SNHLY and CDR2 FYNNEI. V shed 7 bases and J 8 bases; nucleotides not matched to a gene: 16. The CDR3 DNA sequence: TGTGCCAGCAAGCAGTCCCTCGGGACAGGGGCGCAGGGCTACACCTTC. Protein: CASKQSLGTGAQGYTF.

The sample holds many counts of this clonotype. The rearrangement uses TRBV24-1 and TRBJ2-5, with 9 bases that match TRBD1. J gave up 3 bases and V 7 bases, and 8 bases lay outside the gene matches. The germline V gene has CDR1 KGHDR and CDR2 SFDVKD. The CDR3 is 15 amino acids. CDR3 sequence (DNA): TGTGCCACCAGCGACAGGGGGGAAATCGAAGAGACCCAGTACTTC. Protein product: CATSDRGEIEETQYF.

This clonotype showed up just a few times. The genes are TRBV19 and TRBJ2-3, with D perhaps TRBD1 (5 bases). CDR1 LNHDA and CDR2 SQIVND come from the germline V gene (reference sequence). This CDR3 contains 13 residues. V was clipped by 5 bases and J by 7 bases, with 13 bases between them. Here the CDR3 DNA reads TGTGCCAGTAGTTCCCGTCCAGGGAATACGCAGTATTTT. Its translation is CASSSRPGNTQYF.

There are many counts of this clonotype. The CDR3 loop reads CASSPAEASSHAEAFF. DNA for the CDR3: TGTGCCAGCAGCCCAGCGGAGGCCAGCTCACACGCTGAAGCTTTCTTT. This rearrangement joins TRBV28 to TRBJ1-1; D uncertain. The CDR3 has 16 residues. CDR1 and CDR2 from the germline V gene are MDHEN and SYDVKM. V was cut by 6 bases and J by 6 bases, with 23 bases left in between.

This clonotype occurred many times. The V call is TRBV28, the J call TRBJ2-3; D may be TRBD2 (6 bases). This CDR3 has 15 residues. Germline V lookup: CDR1 MDHEN, CDR2 SYDVKM. Trimming left V 3 bases short and J 0 bases short, with 10 bases between. In DNA, the CDR3 is TGTGCCAGCAGTTTTGGGGCGGGGAGCACAGATACGCAGTATTTT. Translated, it gives CASSFGAGSTDTQYF.

This clonotype was counted many times. The rearrangement joins TRBV20-1 to TRBJ2-1; TRBD2 agrees at 7 bases. This CDR3 spans 15 amino acids. Germline V gene sequence: CDR1 DFQATT, CDR2 SNEGSKA (reference sequence). Trimming at V came to 0 bases and at J to 4 bases, leaving 6 bases not matched to a gene. This CDR3 is CSARDGGELYNEQFF. The CDR3 DNA reads as TGCAGTGCTAGAGATGGGGGGGAGTTATACAATGAGCAGTTCTTC.

This clonotype came up many times. The J gene is TRBJ2-2, the V gene TRBV6-1; 7 bases agree with TRBD2. The CDR3 contains 13 residues. Germline V lookup: CDR1 MNHNS, CDR2 SASEGT. With 10 bases clipped from V and 3 bases from J, the junction kept 5 bases outside the gene matches. CDR3 loop: CATRTRDTGELFF. The CDR3 DNA sequence: TGTGCCACCAGGACTAGGGACACCGGGGAGCTGTTTTTT.

This clonotype has ten or more counts. V and J are TRBV20-1 and TRBJ1-5; D uncertain. CDR3 length equals 12 residues. The V end was cut by 0 bases, the J end by 4 bases, with 4 bases between. Germline V lookup: CDR1 DFQATT, CDR2 SNEGSKA (reference sequence). CDR3: CSARELNQPQHF. DNA of the CDR3: TGCAGTGCTAGAGAGTTAAATCAGCCCCAGCATTTT.

This clonotype came up a few times. This may be a read error, as it is one base from a much larger clone. V is TRBV12-3 or TRBV12-4 and J is TRBJ1-2; maybe TRBD1 (6 bases). The CDR3 totals 14 residues. The CDR3, as DNA: TGTGCCAGCAGGAACAACAGGGAATTACGTGGCTACGCCTTC. Translating gives CASRNNRELRGYAF.

This clonotype appeared a few times. V usage is TRBV7-2 and J usage is TRBJ2-4; 7 nucleotides align to TRBD2. V shed 1 base, J shed 8 bases, and the junction held 8 bases outside the gene matches. In germline, CDR1 is SGHTA, CDR2 FQGNSA. This CDR3 has 15 residues. In DNA, the CDR3 is TGTGCCAGCAGCTTAGGCGGCAGTCGGGGGGACATTCAGTACTTC. It codes for CASSLGGSRGDIQYF.